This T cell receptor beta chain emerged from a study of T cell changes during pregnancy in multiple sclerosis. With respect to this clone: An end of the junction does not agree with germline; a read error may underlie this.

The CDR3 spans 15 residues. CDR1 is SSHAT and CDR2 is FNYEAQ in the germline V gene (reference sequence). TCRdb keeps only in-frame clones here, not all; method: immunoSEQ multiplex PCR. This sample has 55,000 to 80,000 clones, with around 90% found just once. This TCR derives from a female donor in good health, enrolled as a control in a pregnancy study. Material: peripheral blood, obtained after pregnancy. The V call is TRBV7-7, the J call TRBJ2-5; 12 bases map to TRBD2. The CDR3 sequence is CASSLGLAGRETQYF. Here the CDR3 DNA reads TGTGCTAGCAGCCTCGGACTAGCGGGGAGGGAGACCCAGTACTTC.